This T cell receptor (beta chain) was sequenced in a study of control samples from healthy donors and cancer patients. V was pared by 5 bases and J by 2 bases, with 12 bases between. Germline V lookup: CDR1 SGHTA, CDR2 FQGTGA. The CDR3 sequence is 14 residues long. Libraries were prepared by immunoSEQ multiplex PCR; TCRdb keeps only in-frame clonotypes and omits some of them. The sample has 100,000 to 150,000 clones, approximately 84% seen once. V is TRBV7-3 and J is TRBJ1-2; D is unclear. Sequenced input: blood. This sequence originates from a man aged 18 to 30 in good health. The CDR3 sequence is CASSPSVGNYGYTF. In nucleotides, the CDR3 is TGTGCCAGCAGCCCCAGTGTGGGGAACTATGGCTACACCTTC.